Listed below are T cell receptor beta chains from one sample, sequenced in a study of blood T cell repertoires in COVID-19. Sequencing used immunoSEQ multiplex PCR; TCRdb keeps in-frame clones, though not all of them. The sample lists 80,000 to 90,000 clones; approximately 80% were seen once. Sequences were obtained from peripheral blood. The receptors derive from a man aged 65 to 79 with acute or convalescent COVID-19. Each CDR3 is given with its conserved first and last residue.

>TRBV10-1|TRBJ1-6
CASRSSGNSPLHF
>TRBV5-4|TRBJ2-5
CASSLGWISQGTQYF
>TRBV3-1/TRBV3-2|TRBJ2-3
CASSQVPTSTDTQYF
>TRBV28|TRBJ2-2
CAVGGRDTGELFF
>TRBV5-6|TRBJ1-6
CASSLGEGSSYNSPLHF
>TRBV29-1|TRBJ1-4
CSVELTGLGEKLFF
>TRBV7-7|TRBJ1-2
CASSSALGTEIYGYTF
>TRBV24-1|TRBJ1-4
CATSDPGTGGDEKLFF
>TRBV3-1/TRBV3-2|TRBJ2-1
CASSRKGQGDNEQFF
>TRBV6-2/TRBV6-3|TRBJ1-5
CASSPRGQTYSNQPQHF
>TRBV3-1/TRBV3-2|TRBJ2-7
CASAPRGNYEQYF
>TRBV7-8|TRBJ1-1
CASTDREGNTEAFF
>TRBV5-1|TRBJ1-1
CASSPGTGIGEAFF
>TRBV5-4|TRBJ1-6
CASSQGQGSKPLHF
>TRBV7-7|TRBJ2-3
CASSPSGGTDTQYF
>TRBV6-5|TRBJ2-1
CAIRTRDNEQFF
>TRBV6-4|TRBJ1-4
CASSETTEKLFF
>TRBV6-5|TRBJ1-6
CASRTGSISPLHF
>TRBV9|TRBJ2-1
CASSGKRGAYNEQFF
>TRBV2|TRBJ1-5
CASSDGRGRISQPQHF
>TRBV11-2|TRBJ2-1
CASSRSGGAGEQFF
>TRBV27|TRBJ1-5
CASSLIGQGGNQPQHF
>TRBV12-3/TRBV12-4|TRBJ1-5
CASSFEGKQPQHF
>TRBV28|TRBJ2-7
CASSFLRGSGVPYEQYF
>TRBV5-1|TRBJ1-5
CASSAEVGQPQHF
>TRBV7-8|TRBJ2-2
CASSSHRAGELFF
>TRBV6-2/TRBV6-3|TRBJ1-5
CASSSWVGGALMDQPQHF
>TRBV7-9|TRBJ1-6
CASSLRGSPLHF
>TRBV6-6|TRBJ2-1
CASSQFGLAGGSSSYNEQFF
>TRBV3-1/TRBV3-2|TRBJ2-3
CASRVSGGGTDTQYF
>TRBV28|TRBJ2-3
CASGRDTQYF
>TRBV2|TRBJ2-5
CASNRDSQETQYF